Listed below are T cell receptor beta chains from one sample, sequenced in a study of T-cell memory formation after mild COVID-19. A single record per CDR3 protein comes from TCRdb applying MiXCR to the 5' RACE reads. This sample carries roughly 450,000 distinct CDR3 sequences, approximately 18% of them seen once, and the ten largest clones take 20% to 25%. Sequenced: PBMCs or a T cell subset sorted from them (not recorded which). The receptors come from a man in his late teens or twenties who had mild COVID-19 (a few samples of this study predate the infection). Cell type and time point are not known. The CDR3 runs from the conserved cysteine through the conserved F or W. D genes are given only for firm matches. Size is omitted from some rows. Given values are once, few, many or a class for expanded clones.

abundance: few; j_gene: TRBJ2-2; v_gene: TRBV6-5; d_gene: TRBD2; CDR3aa: CASSPASGGPEQGELFF; CDR3nt: TGTGCCAGCAGCCCTGCTAGCGGGGGGCCCGAGCAAGGGGAGCTGTTTTTT
abundance: .; j_gene: TRBJ1-4; v_gene: TRBV29-1; d_gene: .; CDR3aa: CSVDPGSNEKLFF; CDR3nt: TGCAGCGTAGACCCGGGATCGAATGAAAAACTGTTTTTT
abundance: .; j_gene: TRBJ1-5; v_gene: TRBV20-1; d_gene: .; CDR3aa: CSAGVRGQPQHF; CDR3nt: TGCAGCGCAGGTGTACGGGGTCAGCCCCAGCATTTT
abundance: once; j_gene: TRBJ1-4; v_gene: TRBV5-1; d_gene: TRBD1; CDR3aa: CDSRLSGTGEKLFF; CDR3nt: TGCGACAGCAGGTTGTCGGGGACAGGTGAAAAACTGTTTTTT
abundance: once; j_gene: TRBJ2-2; v_gene: TRBV7-7; d_gene: TRBD1; CDR3aa: CASSPRPGTGLGTGELFF; CDR3nt: TGTGCTAGCAGCCCTCGTCCCGGGACAGGGTTGGGCACCGGGGAGCTGTTTTTT
abundance: .; j_gene: TRBJ2-3; v_gene: TRBV11-2; d_gene: .; CDR3aa: CASSRGGLPSTDTQYF; CDR3nt: TGTGCCAGCTCCAGGGGGGGATTACCTAGCACAGATACGCAGTATTTT
abundance: few; j_gene: TRBJ2-2; v_gene: TRBV4-3; d_gene: TRBD1; CDR3aa: CASSSPDRKLFF; CDR3nt: TGCGCCAGCAGCTCCCCGGACAGGAAGCTGTTTTTT
abundance: few; j_gene: TRBJ2-3; v_gene: TRBV4-3; d_gene: .; CDR3aa: CASSQEGPGVGTDTQYF; CDR3nt: TGCGCCAGCAGCCAAGAAGGACCGGGCGTCGGGACAGATACGCAGTATTTT
abundance: .; j_gene: TRBJ1-3; v_gene: TRBV7-8; d_gene: TRBD1; CDR3aa: CASSLAWTGTRNTIYF; CDR3nt: TGTGCCAGCAGCTTAGCCTGGACAGGGACACGAAACACCATATATTTT
abundance: .; j_gene: TRBJ2-2; v_gene: TRBV5-1; d_gene: .; CDR3aa: CASSLAGGYPGELFF; CDR3nt: TGCGCCAGCAGCTTGGCCGGAGGTTACCCCGGGGAGCTGTTTTTT
abundance: few; j_gene: TRBJ1-2; v_gene: TRBV6-6; d_gene: .; CDR3aa: CASSTGADYGYTF; CDR3nt: TGTGCCAGCAGTACCGGGGCAGACTATGGCTACACCTTC
abundance: .; j_gene: TRBJ1-1; v_gene: TRBV6-5; d_gene: .; CDR3aa: CASSYSGTTNTEAFF; CDR3nt: TGTGCCAGCAGTTACTCGGGGACAACGAACACTGAAGCTTTCTTT
abundance: .; j_gene: TRBJ2-1; v_gene: TRBV5-1; d_gene: TRBD2; CDR3aa: CASSFLPRLAGGSSYNEQFF; CDR3nt: TGCGCCAGCAGCTTCCTTCCGCGCCTAGCGGGGGGCAGCTCCTACAATGAGCAGTTCTTC
abundance: .; j_gene: TRBJ2-3; v_gene: TRBV29-1; d_gene: TRBD2; CDR3aa: CSVDGTSGGPDTQYF; CDR3nt: TGCAGCGTTGACGGGACTAGCGGGGGACCAGATACGCAGTATTTT
abundance: .; j_gene: TRBJ2-3; v_gene: TRBV10-1; d_gene: .; CDR3aa: CASSPDETDTQYF; CDR3nt: TGCGCCAGCAGTCCGGACGAGACAGATACGCAGTATTTT
abundance: .; j_gene: TRBJ2-5; v_gene: TRBV24-1; d_gene: .; CDR3aa: CATSDRQNWETQYF; CDR3nt: TGTGCCACCAGTGATCGACAGAATTGGGAGACCCAGTACTTC
abundance: .; j_gene: TRBJ2-7; v_gene: TRBV7-9; d_gene: TRBD1; CDR3aa: CASSSFKGQNAYEQYF; CDR3nt: TGTGCCAGCAGCTCTTTTAAGGGACAGAACGCCTACGAGCAGTACTTC
abundance: .; j_gene: TRBJ2-1; v_gene: TRBV7-7; d_gene: TRBD1; CDR3aa: CASSSSPTGTGHLGEQFF; CDR3nt: TGTGCTAGCAGCTCCAGCCCCACCGGGACAGGGCACCTAGGTGAGCAGTTCTTC
abundance: many; j_gene: TRBJ2-3; v_gene: TRBV12-3/TRBV12-4; d_gene: TRBD2; CDR3aa: CASALGGGTDTQYF; CDR3nt: TGTGCCAGCGCTCTCGGGGGGGGGACAGATACGCAGTATTTT
abundance: few; j_gene: TRBJ2-7; v_gene: TRBV29-1; d_gene: TRBD1; CDR3aa: CSVVGGQGGYEQYF; CDR3nt: TGCAGCGTTGTCGGGGGACAGGGAGGATACGAGCAGTACTTC
abundance: .; j_gene: TRBJ2-3; v_gene: TRBV7-9; d_gene: TRBD2; CDR3aa: CASSTPLAGGTDTQYF; CDR3nt: TGTGCCAGCAGCACCCCTCTAGCGGGGGGCACAGATACGCAGTATTTT
abundance: .; j_gene: TRBJ2-1; v_gene: TRBV12-3/TRBV12-4; d_gene: .; CDR3aa: CATRASGSYNEQFF; CDR3nt: TGTGCCACAAGGGCGTCCGGCTCCTACAATGAGCAGTTCTTC
abundance: few; j_gene: TRBJ2-2; v_gene: TRBV4-1; d_gene: .; CDR3aa: CASSLDRYTGELFF; CDR3nt: TGCGCCAGCAGCCTGGACCGCTACACCGGGGAGCTGTTTTTT
abundance: few; j_gene: TRBJ1-2; v_gene: TRBV4-1; d_gene: .; CDR3aa: CASSQDIANYGYTF; CDR3nt: TGCGCCAGCAGCCAAGATATAGCTAACTATGGCTACACCTTC